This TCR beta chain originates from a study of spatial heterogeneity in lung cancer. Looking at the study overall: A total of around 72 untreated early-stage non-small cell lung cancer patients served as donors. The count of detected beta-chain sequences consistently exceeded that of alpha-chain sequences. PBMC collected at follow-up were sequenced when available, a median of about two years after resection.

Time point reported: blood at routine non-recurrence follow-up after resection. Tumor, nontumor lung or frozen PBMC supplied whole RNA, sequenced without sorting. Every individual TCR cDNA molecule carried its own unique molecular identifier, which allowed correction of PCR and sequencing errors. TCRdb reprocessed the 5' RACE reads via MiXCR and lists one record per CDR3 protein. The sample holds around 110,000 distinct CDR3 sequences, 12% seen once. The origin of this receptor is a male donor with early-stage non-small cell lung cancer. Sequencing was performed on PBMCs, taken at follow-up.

The CDR3 nucleotides are TGCGCCAGCAGTCAATCCGGGACGGGTGAATCCTACGAGCAGTACTTC. It translates to CASSQSGTGESYEQYF. This rearrangement joins TRBV23-1 to TRBJ2-7; D assignment may be TRBD1 or TRBD2 (5 bases each). TRBV23-1 is reported as an ORF; its role is uncertain. Trimming pared 0 bases from V and 1 base from J, leaving 13 bases between. This CDR3 has 16 amino acids.